The clone carrying this T cell receptor (beta chain) was seen more than once but under ten times. J lost 6 bases, V lost 2 bases, and 7 bases had no gene match. This CDR3 is 15 amino acids long. Germline V gene data show CDR1 as LGHDT and CDR2 as YNNKEL (reference sequence). Sample-barcoded 5' priming and a J-beta primer mix drove a second PCR of roughly 6 to 12 cycles. From the 5' RACE reads, TCRdb called clonotypes with MiXCR, one entry per CDR3 protein. The repertoire holds roughly 700,000 distinct CDR3 sequences, with around 32% as singletons. This sample is drawn from a study of blood T cells in healthy people across ages.

The specimen was blood. The TCR comes from a woman older than 75 in good health. The V and J genes are TRBV3-1 and TRBJ1-1; the match to TRBD1 covers 9 bases. CDR3 bases: TGTGCCAGCAGCCAAAGATGGACAGGGGACGCTGAAGCTTTCTTT. Amino acid sequence: CASSQRWTGDAEAFF.